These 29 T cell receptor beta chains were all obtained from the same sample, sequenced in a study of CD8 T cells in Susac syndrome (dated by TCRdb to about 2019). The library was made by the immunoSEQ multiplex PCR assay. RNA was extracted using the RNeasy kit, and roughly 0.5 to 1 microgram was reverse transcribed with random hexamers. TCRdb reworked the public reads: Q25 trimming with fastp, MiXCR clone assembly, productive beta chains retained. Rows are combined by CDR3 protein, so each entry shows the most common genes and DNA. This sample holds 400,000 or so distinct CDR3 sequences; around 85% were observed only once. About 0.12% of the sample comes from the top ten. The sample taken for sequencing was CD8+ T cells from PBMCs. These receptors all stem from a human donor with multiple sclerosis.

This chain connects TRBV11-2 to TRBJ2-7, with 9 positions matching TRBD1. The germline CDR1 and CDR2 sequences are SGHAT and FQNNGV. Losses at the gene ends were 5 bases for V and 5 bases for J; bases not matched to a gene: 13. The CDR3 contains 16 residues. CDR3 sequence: CASSHLEGTGFHEQYF. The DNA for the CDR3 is TGTGCCAGCAGCCATCTAGAGGGGACAGGGTTCCACGAGCAGTACTTC. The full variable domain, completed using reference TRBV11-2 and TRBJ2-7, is EAGVAQSPRYKIIEKRQSVAFWCNPISGHATLYWYQQILGQGPKLLIQFQNNGVVDDSQLPKDRFSAERLKGVDSTLKIQPAKLEDSAVYLCASSHLEGTGFHEQYFGPGTRLTVT.

CDR3 nucleotides: TGTGCCAGCAGTTTATCGGGTGGGCAGATCTACGAGCAGTACTTC. Amino acid sequence: CASSLSGGQIYEQYF. The rearrangement links TRBV27 to TRBJ2-7; D call uncertain. The CDR3 loop spans 15 amino acids. V shed 0 bases and J shed 3 bases, with 12 bases lying between them. Germline V gene sequence: CDR1 MNHEY, CDR2 SMNVEV (reference sequence).

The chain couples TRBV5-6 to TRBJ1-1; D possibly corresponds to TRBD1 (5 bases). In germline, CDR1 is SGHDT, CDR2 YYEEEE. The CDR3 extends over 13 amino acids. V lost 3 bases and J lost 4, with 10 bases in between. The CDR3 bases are TGTGCCAGCAGCTCGGCAGGGAGCACTGAAGCTTTCTTT. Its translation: CASSSAGSTEAFF.

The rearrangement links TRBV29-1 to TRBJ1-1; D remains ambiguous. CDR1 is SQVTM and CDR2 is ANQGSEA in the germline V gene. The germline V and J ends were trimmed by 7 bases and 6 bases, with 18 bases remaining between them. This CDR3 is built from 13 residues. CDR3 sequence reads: CSASPRGNPEAFF. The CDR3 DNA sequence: TGCAGCGCCTCACCCCGGGGAAACCCTGAAGCTTTCTTT.

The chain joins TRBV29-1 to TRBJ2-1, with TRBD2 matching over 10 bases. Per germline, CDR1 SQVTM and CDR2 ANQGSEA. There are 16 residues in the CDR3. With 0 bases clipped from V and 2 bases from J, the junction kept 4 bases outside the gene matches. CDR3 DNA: TGCAGCGTTGAAGACCTAGCGGGGGTAGCCTACAATGAGCAGTTCTTC. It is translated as CSVEDLAGVAYNEQFF.

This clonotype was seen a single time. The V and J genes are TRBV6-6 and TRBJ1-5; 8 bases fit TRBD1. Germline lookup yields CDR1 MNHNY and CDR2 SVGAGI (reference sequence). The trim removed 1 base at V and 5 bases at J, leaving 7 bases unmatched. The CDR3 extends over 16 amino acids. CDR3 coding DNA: TGTGCCAGCAGTTACTGGGACAGGATGGACCATCAGCCCCAGCATTTT. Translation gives CASSYWDRMDHQPQHF.

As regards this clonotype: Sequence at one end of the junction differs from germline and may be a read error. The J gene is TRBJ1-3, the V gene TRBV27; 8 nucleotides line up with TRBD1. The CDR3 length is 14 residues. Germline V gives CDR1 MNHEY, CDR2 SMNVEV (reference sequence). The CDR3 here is CASSPTGAGNTIFF. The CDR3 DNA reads TGTGCCAGCAGCCCGACAGGGGCTGGAAACACCATATTTTTT.

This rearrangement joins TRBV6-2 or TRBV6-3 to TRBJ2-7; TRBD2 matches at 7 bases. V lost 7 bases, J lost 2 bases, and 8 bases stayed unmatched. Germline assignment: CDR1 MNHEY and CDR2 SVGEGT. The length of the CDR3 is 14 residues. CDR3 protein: CASTLSGATYEQYF. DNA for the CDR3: TGTGCCAGCACTTTAAGCGGGGCGACCTACGAGCAGTACTTC.

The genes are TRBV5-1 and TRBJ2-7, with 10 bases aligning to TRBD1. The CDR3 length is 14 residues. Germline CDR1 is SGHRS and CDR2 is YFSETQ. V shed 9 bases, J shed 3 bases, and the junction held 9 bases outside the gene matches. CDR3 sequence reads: CATMPGTGDYEQYF. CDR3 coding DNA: TGCGCCACCATGCCCGGGACAGGGGACTACGAGCAGTACTTC.

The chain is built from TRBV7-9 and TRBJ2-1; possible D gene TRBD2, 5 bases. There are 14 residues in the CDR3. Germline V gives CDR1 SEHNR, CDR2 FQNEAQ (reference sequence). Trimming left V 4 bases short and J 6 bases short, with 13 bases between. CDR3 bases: TGTGCCAGCAGCTCGGACTCACGACTCAATGAGCAGTTCTTC. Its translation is CASSSDSRLNEQFF. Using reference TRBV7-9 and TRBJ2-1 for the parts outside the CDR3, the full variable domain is DTGVSQNPRHKITKRGQNVTFRCDPISEHNRLYWYRQTLGQGPEFLTYFQNEAQLEKSRLLSDRFSAERPKGSFSTLEIQRTEQGDSAMYLCASSSDSRLNEQFFGPGTRLTVL.

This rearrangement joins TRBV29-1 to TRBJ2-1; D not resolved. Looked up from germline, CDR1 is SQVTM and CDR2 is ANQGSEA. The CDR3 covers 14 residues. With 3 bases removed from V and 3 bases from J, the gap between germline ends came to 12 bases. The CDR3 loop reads CSVDQLGIYNEQFF. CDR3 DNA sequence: TGCAGCGTTGATCAGTTAGGAATCTACAATGAGCAGTTCTTC.

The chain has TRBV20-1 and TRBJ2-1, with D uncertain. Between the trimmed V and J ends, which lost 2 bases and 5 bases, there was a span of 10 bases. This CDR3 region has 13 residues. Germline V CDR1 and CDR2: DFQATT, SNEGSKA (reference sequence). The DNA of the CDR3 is TGCAGTGCTAGACCGGACCATAACAATGAGCAGTTCTTC. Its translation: CSARPDHNNEQFF.

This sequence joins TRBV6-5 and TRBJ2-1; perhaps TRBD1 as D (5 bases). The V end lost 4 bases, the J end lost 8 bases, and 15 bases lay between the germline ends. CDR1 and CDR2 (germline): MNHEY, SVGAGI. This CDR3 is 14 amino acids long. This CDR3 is CASSSPGSKDEQFF. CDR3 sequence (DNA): TGTGCCAGCAGTTCGCCAGGGTCGAAGGATGAGCAGTTCTTC.

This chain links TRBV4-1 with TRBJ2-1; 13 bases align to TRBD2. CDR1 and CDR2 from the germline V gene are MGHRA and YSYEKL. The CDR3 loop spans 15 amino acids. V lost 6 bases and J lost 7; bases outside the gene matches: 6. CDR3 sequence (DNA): TGCGCCAGCAGAAGGGGACTAGCGGGAAGGAATGAGCAGTTCTTC. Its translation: CASRRGLAGRNEQFF.

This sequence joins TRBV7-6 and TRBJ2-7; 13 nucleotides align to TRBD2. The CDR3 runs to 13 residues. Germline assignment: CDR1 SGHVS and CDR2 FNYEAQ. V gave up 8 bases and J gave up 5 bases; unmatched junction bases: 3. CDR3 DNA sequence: TGTGCCAGCGGACTAGCGGGAGCTAACGAGCAGTACTTC. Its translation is CASGLAGANEQYF. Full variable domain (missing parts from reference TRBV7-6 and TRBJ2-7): GAGVSQSPRYKVTKRGQDVALRCDPISGHVSLYWYRQALGQGPEFLTYFNYEAQQDKSGLPNDRFSAERPEGSISTLTIQRTEQRDSAMYRCASGLAGANEQYFGPGTRLTVT.

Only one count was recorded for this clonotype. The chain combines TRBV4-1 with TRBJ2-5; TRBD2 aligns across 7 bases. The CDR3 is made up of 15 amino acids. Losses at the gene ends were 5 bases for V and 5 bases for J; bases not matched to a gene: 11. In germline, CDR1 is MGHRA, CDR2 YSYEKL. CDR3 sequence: CASSEGTTREETQYF. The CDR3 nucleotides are TGCGCCAGCAGCGAAGGGACTACTCGGGAGGAGACCCAGTACTTC.

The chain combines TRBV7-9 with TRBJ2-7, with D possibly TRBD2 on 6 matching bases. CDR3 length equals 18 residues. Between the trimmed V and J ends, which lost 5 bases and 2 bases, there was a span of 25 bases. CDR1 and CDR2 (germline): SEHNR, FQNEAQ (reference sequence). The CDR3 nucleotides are TGTGCCAGCAGCCCGGGCGGGGTTCCTCGGGACGGGACCTACGAGCAGTACTTC. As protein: CASSPGGVPRDGTYEQYF.

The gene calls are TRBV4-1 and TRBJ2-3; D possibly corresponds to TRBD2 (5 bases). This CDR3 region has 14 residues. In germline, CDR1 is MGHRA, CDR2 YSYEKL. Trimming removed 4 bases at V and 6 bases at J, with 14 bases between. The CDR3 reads CASSLPGRIDTQYF. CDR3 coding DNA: TGCGCCAGCAGCCTCCCGGGAAGGATCGATACGCAGTATTTT.

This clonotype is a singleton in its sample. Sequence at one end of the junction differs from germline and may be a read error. CDR3 in amino acids: CSAPQDRGLLF. The CDR3 DNA reads TGCAGTGCCCCCCAAGACCGGGGGCTTCTCTTT. The rearrangement joins TRBV20-1 to TRBJ1-1; D may be TRBD1 (6 bases). The CDR3 consists of 11 residues. CDR1 and CDR2 from the germline V gene are DFQATT and SNEGSKA (reference sequence).

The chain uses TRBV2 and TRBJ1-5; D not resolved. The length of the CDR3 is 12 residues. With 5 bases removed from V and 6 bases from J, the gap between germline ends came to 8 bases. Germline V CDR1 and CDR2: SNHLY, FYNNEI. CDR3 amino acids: CASSWTLQPQHF. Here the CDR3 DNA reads TGTGCCAGCAGTTGGACGCTTCAGCCCCAGCATTTT.

DNA of the CDR3: TGTGCCAGCAGCTTAAAGGGGGGACAGGGTGCTGAAGCTTTCTTT. As protein: CASSLKGGQGAEAFF. The chain joins TRBV7-3 to TRBJ1-1; 9 bases fit TRBD1. The J segment lost 6 bases and the V segment lost 1 base, leaving 6 bases of the junction unmatched. Germline values: CDR1 SGHTA, CDR2 FQGTGA. The CDR3 is 15 residues long.

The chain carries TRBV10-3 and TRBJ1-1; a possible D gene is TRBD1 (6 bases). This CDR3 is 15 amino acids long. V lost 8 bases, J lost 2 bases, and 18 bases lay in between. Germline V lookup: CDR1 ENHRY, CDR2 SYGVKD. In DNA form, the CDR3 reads TGTGCCATCCGCATAATTACAGGGACTAACACTGAAGCTTTCTTT. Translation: CAIRIITGTNTEAFF.

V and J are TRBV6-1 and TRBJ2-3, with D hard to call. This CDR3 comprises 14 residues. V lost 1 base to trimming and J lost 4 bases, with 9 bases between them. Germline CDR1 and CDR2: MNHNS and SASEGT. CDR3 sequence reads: CASSEGDTADTQYF. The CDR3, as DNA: TGTGCCAGCAGTGAAGGGGATACAGCAGATACGCAGTATTTT.

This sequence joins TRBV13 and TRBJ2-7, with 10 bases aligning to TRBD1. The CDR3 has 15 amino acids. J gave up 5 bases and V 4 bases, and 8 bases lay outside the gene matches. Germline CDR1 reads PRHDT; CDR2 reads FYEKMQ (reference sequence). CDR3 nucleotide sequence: TGTGCCAGCAGCTCCAACTACGACAGGGGGCACGAGCAGTACTTC. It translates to CASSSNYDRGHEQYF.

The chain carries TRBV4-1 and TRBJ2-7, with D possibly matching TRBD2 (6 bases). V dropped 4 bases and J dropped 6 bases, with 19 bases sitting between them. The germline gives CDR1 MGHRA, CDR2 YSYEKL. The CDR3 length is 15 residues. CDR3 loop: CASSPPGLGPGEQYF. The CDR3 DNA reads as TGCGCCAGCAGCCCTCCGGGACTGGGACCTGGCGAGCAGTACTTC.

The CDR3 spells CASRLEEGGESNQPQHF. The CDR3 DNA is TGCGCCAGCAGGCTCGAAGAGGGGGGAGAAAGCAATCAGCCCCAGCATTTT. The chain carries TRBV4-1 and TRBJ1-5, with a tentative D call TRBD1 (6 bases). Trimming cost V 6 bases and J 1 base, with 19 bases left between them. This CDR3 is built from 17 residues. Germline V gene lookup returns CDR1 MGHRA and CDR2 YSYEKL.

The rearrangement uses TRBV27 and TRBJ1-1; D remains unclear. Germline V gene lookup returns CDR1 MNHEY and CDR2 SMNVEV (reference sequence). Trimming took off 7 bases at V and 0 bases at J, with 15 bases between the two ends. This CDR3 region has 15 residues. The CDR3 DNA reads TGTGCCAGCAATCTGGGGTCCAGAGTGAACACTGAAGCTTTCTTT. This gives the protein CASNLGSRVNTEAFF.

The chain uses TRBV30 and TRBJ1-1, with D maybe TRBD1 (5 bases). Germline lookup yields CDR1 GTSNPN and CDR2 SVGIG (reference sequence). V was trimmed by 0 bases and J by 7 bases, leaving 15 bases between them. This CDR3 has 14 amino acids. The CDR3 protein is CAWSVGRADLEAFF. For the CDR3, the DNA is TGTGCCTGGAGTGTGGGCAGGGCGGATCTTGAAGCTTTCTTT.

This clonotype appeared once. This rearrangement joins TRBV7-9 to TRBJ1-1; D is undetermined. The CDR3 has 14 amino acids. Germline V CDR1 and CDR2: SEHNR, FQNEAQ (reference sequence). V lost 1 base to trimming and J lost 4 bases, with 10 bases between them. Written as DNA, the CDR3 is TGTGCCAGCAGCTTAGTCGCCCCCGCCACTGAAGCTTTCTTT. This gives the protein CASSLVAPATEAFF.